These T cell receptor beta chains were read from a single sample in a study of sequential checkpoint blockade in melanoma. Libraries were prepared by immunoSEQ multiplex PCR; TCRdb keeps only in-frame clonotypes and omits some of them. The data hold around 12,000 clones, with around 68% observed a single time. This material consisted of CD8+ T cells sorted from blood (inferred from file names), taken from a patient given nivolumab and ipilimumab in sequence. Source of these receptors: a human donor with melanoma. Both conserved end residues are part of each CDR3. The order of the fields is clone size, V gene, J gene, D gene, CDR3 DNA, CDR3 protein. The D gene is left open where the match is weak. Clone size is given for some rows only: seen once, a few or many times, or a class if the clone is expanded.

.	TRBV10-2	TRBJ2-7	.	TGCGCCAGCAGTGAGGGCACAGGGCTCCACGAGCAGTACTTC	CASSEGTGLHEQYF
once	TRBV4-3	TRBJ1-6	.	TGCGCCAGCAGCCAAGATCAGGGCTATAATTCACCCCTCCACTTT	CASSQDQGYNSPLHF
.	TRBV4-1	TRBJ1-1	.	TGCGCCAGCAGCCAAGATCGGGGGGCGGTCACTGAAGCTTTCTTT	CASSQDRGAVTEAFF
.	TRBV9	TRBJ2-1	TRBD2	TGTGCCAGCAGCGTGGGGACTAGCGGTTACAATGAGCAGTTCTTC	CASSVGTSGYNEQFF
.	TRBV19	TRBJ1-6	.	TGTGCCAGTAGTATGGGGGGGAACTCACCCCTCCACTTT	CASSMGGNSPLHF
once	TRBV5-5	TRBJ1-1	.	TGTGCCAGCAGCCTAGGAGATTATGGCACTGAAGCTTTCTTT	CASSLGDYGTEAFF
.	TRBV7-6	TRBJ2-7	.	TGTGCCAGCAGCTTCGGGTTCTCCTACGAGCAGTACTTC	CASSFGFSYEQYF
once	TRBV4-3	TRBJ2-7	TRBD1	TGCGCCAGCAGCCAAGAACCCAGGGGGCGGGACGAGCAGTACTTC	CASSQEPRGRDEQYF
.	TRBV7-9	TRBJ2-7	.	TGTGCCAGCAGCTTAGGCAGTTTCACAGACGAGCAGTACTTC	CASSLGSFTDEQYF
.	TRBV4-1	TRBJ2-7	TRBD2	TGCGCCAGCAGCCGGGGACTAGCGGGAGGTCCACCCTACGAGCAGTACTTC	CASSRGLAGGPPYEQYF
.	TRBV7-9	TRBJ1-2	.	TGTGCCAGCAGCTATAAGGACAGAGCCTATGGCTACACCTTC	CASSYKDRAYGYTF